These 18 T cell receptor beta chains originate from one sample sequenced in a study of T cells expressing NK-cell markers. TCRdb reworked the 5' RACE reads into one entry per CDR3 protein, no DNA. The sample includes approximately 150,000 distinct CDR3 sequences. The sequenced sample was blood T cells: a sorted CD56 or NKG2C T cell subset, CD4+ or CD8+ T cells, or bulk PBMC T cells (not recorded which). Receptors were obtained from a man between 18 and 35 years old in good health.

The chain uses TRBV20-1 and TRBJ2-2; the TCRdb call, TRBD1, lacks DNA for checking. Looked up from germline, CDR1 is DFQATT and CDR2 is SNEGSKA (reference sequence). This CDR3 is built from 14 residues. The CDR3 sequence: CSARDRGNTGELFF.

CDR3 sequence reads: CASSNQIAGGGDTQYF. The chain uses TRBV7-8 and TRBJ2-3; without DNA, the TCRdb call of TRBD2 cannot be checked. Germline V CDR1 and CDR2: SGHVS, FQNEAQ. The CDR3 spans 16 residues.

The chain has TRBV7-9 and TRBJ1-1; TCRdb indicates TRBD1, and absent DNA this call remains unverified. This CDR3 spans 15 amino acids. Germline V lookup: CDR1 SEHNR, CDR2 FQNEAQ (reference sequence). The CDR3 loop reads CASSPTGLERTEAFF.

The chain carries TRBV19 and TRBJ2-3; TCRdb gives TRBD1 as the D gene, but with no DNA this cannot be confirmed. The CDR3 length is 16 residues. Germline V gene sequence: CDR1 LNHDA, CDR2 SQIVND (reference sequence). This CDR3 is CASSLPRDRYLDTQYF.

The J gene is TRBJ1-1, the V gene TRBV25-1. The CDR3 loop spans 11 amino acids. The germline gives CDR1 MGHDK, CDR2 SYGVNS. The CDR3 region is CASRGGTEAFF.

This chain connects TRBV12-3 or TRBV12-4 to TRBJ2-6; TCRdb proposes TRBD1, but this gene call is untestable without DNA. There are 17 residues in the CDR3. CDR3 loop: CASSRTGLSSGANVLTF.

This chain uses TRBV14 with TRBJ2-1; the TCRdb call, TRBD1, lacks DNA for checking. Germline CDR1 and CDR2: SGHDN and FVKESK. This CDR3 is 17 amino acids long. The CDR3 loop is CASSQFVTGTPYNEQFF. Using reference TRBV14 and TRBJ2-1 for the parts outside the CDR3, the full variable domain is EAGVTQFPSHSVIEKGQTVTLRCDPISGHDNLYWYRRVMGKEIKFLLHFVKESKQDESGMPNNRFLAERTGGTYSTLKVQPAELEDSGVYFCASSQFVTGTPYNEQFFGPGTRLTVL.

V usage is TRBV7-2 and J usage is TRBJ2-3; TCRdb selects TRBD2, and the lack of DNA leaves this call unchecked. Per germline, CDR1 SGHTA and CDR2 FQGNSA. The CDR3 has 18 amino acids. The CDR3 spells CASSLPRSGPSGTHTQYF.

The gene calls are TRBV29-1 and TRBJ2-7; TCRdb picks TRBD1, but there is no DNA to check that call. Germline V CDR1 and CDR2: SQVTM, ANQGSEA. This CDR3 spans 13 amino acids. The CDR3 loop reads CSVLTGGAEGQYF.

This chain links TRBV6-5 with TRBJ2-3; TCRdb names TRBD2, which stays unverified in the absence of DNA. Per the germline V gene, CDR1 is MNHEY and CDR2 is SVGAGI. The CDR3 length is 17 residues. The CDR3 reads CASSYLGLANDADTQYF.

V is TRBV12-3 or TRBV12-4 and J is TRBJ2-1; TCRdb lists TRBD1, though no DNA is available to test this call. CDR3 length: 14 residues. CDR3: CASTVPGSVGEQFF.

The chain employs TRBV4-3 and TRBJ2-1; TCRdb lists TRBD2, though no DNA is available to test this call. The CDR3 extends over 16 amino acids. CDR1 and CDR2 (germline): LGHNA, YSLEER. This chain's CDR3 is CASSNLAGVEKNEQFF.

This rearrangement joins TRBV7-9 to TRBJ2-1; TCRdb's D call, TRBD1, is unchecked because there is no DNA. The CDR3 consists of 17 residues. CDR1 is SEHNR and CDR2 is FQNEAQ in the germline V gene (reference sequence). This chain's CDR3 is CASSLAGTGLPYNEQFF.

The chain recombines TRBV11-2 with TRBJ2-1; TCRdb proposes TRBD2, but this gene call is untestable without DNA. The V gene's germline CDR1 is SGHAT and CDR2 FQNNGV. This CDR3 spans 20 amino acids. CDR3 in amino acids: CASSWRSYRLAGGPLNEQFF.

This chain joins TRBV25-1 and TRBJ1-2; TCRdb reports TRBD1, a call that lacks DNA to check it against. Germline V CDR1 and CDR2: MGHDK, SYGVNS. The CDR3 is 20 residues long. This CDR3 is CASSGRASAGRARPDYGYTF.

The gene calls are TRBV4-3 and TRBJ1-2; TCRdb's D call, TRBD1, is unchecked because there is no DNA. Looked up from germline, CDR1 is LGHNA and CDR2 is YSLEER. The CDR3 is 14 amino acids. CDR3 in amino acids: CASSQDFGAYGYTF.

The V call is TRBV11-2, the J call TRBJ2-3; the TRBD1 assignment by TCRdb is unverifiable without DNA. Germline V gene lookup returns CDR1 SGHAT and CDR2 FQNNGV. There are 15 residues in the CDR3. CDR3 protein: CASSSPRAQVDTQYF. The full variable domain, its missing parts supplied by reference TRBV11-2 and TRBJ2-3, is EAGVAQSPRYKIIEKRQSVAFWCNPISGHATLYWYQQILGQGPKLLIQFQNNGVVDDSQLPKDRFSAERLKGVDSTLKIQPAKLEDSAVYLCASSSPRAQVDTQYFGPGTRLTVL.

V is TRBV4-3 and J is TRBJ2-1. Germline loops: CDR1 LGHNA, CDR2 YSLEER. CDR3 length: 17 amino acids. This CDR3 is CASSQDITGSSYNEQFF.